This is a list of T cell receptor beta chains from one sample in a study of blood T cell repertoires in COVID-19. The assay was immunoSEQ multiplex PCR, and TCRdb's table has in-frame clones only and misses some. The sample carries 240,000 or so clones, 70% to 85% recorded once. The sequencing input was peripheral blood. These receptors were collected from a woman aged 80 or older with acute or convalescent COVID-19. Both conserved end residues are part of each CDR3. The order of the fields is V gene, clone size, D gene, J gene, CDR3 protein, CDR3 DNA. The D gene is left open where the match is weak. Clone size is stated in some rows and not others, as once, few, many or a class when expanded.

TRBV28	-	TRBD1	TRBJ1-1	CASSSLQGAGTEAFF	TGTGCCAGCAGTTCTCTTCAGGGGGCAGGAACTGAAGCTTTCTTT
TRBV5-4	-	TRBD2	TRBJ2-1	CASSLGRESNNEQFF	TGTGCCAGCAGCTTGGGGCGGGAGTCGAACAATGAGCAGTTCTTC
TRBV9	once	TRBD2	TRBJ2-5	CASSVGRGGRQETQYF	TGTGCCAGCAGCGTGGGTCGGGGAGGGCGCCAAGAGACCCAGTACTTC
TRBV7-2	few	TRBD2	TRBJ2-6	CASSKAGGSFSGANVLTF	TGTGCCAGCAGCAAAGCGGGGGGGTCATTTTCTGGGGCCAACGTCCTGACTTTC
TRBV6-6	-	-	TRBJ1-5	CASNKDGKNQPQHF	TGTGCCAGCAACAAGGACGGGAAAAATCAGCCCCAGCATTTT
TRBV7-8	-	-	TRBJ2-5	CASSPPLRGRRETQYF	TGTGCCAGCAGCCCGCCCCTCAGGGGTCGTCGAGAGACCCAGTACTTC
TRBV5-1	-	-	TRBJ1-2	CASSLRGEANYGYTF	TGCGCCAGCAGCTTGCGCGGGGAAGCTAACTATGGCTACACCTTC
TRBV5-6	-	-	TRBJ2-3	CASSVTGSTDTQYF	TGTGCCAGCAGCGTGACGGGTAGCACAGATACGCAGTATTTT
TRBV19	-	TRBD2	TRBJ2-2	CASGGGLLSGELFF	TGTGCCAGTGGCGGGGGGCTTTTATCCGGGGAGCTGTTTTTT
TRBV6-5	-	TRBD1	TRBJ2-2	CASSYSTGTNTGELFF	TGTGCCAGCAGTTATTCGACAGGGACCAACACCGGGGAGCTGTTTTTT
TRBV18	-	-	TRBJ2-1	CASSPGTPHSSYNEQFF	TGTGCCAGCTCACCCGGGACTCCCCATTCCTCCTACAATGAGCAGTTCTTC
TRBV7-3	-	TRBD2	TRBJ2-3	CASSPRTSGGAGDTQYF	TGTGCCAGCAGCCCCCGGACTAGCGGGGGGGCAGGAGATACGCAGTATTTT
TRBV19	few	-	TRBJ1-5	CASSNRAPSGNQPQHF	TGTGCCAGTAGTAACCGCGCCCCCAGCGGGAATCAGCCCCAGCATTTT
TRBV18	-	TRBD1	TRBJ1-1	CASSTGGTEAFF	TGTGCCAGCTCAACAGGGGGAACTGAAGCTTTCTTT
TRBV6-2/TRBV6-3	few	TRBD1	TRBJ1-4	CASSGQGPMSNEKLFF	TGTGCCAGCAGCGGACAGGGCCCCATGTCCAATGAAAAACTGTTTTTT
TRBV7-2	once	TRBD2	TRBJ2-3	CASSASGVSTDTQYF	TGTGCCAGCAGCGCAAGCGGGGTTAGCACAGATACGCAGTATTTT
TRBV7-2	-	TRBD1	TRBJ1-1	CASSVTGALTGTEAFF	TGTGCCAGCAGCGTCACAGGGGCCCTAACGGGCACTGAAGCTTTCTTT
TRBV6-6	few	TRBD1	TRBJ1-5	CASRPTGGRQPQHF	TGTGCCAGCAGACCGACAGGGGGCAGGCAGCCCCAGCATTTT
TRBV20-1	-	TRBD2	TRBJ2-5	CSASPSGGWETQYF	TGCAGTGCTAGTCCTAGCGGGGGTTGGGAGACCCAGTACTTC
TRBV19	-	-	TRBJ1-1	CASSIDRQGSMNTEAFF	TGTGCCAGTAGTATAGATCGCCAGGGCTCGATGAACACTGAAGCTTTCTTT
TRBV5-1	few	-	TRBJ1-1	CASSAGPGQNTEAFF	TGCGCCAGCAGCGCCGGACCGGGACAGAACACTGAAGCTTTCTTT
TRBV30	few	TRBD1	TRBJ2-7	CAWRQGWREQYF	TGTGCCTGGCGACAGGGGTGGAGAGAGCAGTACTTC
TRBV2	-	-	TRBJ2-7	CASSEARGSRGEQYF	TGTGCCAGCAGTGAAGCAAGGGGGTCTAGGGGCGAGCAGTACTTC
TRBV6-6	-	TRBD1	TRBJ1-2	CASSSLGGYVPGYTF	TGTGCCAGCAGTTCCTTAGGGGGCTATGTCCCTGGCTACACCTTC